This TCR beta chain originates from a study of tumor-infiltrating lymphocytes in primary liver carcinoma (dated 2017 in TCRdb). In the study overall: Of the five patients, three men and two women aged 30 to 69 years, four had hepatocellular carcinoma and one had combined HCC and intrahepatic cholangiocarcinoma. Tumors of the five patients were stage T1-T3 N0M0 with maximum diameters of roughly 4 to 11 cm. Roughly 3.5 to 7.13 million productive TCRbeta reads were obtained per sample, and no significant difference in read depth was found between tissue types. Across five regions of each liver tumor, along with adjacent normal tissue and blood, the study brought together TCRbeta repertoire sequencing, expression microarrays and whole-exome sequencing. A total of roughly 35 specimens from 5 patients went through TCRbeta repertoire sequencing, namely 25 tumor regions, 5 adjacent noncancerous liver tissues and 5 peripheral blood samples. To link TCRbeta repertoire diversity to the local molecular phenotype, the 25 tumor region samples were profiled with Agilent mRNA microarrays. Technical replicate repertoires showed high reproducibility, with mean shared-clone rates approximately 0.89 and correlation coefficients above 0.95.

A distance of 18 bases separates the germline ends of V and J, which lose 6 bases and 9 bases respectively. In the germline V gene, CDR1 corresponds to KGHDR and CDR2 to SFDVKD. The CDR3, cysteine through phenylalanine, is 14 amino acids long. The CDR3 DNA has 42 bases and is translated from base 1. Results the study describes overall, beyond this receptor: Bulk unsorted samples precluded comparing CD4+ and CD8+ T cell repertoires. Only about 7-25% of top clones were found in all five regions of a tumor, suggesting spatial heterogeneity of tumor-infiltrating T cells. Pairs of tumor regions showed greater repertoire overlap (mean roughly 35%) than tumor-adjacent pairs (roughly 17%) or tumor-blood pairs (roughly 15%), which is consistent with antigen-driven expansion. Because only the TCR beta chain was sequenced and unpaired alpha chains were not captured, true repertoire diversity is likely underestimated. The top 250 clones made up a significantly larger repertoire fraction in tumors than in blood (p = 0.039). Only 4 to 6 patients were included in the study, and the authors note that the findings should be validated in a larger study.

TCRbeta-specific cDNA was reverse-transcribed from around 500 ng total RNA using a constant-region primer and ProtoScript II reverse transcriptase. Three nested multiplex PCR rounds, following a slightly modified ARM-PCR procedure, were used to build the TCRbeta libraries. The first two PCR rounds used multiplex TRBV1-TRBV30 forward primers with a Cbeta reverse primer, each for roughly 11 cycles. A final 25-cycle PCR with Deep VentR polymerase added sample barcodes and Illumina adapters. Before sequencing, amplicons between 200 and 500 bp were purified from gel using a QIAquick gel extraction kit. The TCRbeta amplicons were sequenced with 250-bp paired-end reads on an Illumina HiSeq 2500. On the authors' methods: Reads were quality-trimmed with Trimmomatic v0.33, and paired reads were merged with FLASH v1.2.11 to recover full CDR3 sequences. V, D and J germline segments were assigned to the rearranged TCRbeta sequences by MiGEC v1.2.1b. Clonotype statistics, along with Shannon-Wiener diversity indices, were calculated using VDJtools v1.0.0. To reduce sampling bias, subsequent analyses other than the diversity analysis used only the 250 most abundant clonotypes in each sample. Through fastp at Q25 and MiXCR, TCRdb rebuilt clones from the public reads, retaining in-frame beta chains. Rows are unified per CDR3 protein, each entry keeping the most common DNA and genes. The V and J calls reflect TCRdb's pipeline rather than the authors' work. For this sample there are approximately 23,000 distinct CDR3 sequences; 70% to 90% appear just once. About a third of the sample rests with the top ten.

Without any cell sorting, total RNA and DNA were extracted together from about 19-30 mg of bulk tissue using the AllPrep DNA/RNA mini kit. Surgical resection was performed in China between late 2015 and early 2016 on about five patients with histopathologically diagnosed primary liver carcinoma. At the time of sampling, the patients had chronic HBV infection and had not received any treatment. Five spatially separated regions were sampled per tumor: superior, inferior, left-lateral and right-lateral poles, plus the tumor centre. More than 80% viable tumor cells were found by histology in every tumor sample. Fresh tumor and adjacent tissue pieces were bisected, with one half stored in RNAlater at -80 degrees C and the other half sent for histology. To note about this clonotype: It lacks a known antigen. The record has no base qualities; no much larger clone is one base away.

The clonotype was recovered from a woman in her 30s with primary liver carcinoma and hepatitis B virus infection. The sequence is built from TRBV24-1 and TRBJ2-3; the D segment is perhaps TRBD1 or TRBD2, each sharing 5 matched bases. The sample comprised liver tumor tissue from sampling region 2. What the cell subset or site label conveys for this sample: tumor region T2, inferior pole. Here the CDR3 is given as CATSSAIGTVTQYF. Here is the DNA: TGTGCCACCAGTAGTGCTATAGGGACGGTGACGCAGTATTTT.